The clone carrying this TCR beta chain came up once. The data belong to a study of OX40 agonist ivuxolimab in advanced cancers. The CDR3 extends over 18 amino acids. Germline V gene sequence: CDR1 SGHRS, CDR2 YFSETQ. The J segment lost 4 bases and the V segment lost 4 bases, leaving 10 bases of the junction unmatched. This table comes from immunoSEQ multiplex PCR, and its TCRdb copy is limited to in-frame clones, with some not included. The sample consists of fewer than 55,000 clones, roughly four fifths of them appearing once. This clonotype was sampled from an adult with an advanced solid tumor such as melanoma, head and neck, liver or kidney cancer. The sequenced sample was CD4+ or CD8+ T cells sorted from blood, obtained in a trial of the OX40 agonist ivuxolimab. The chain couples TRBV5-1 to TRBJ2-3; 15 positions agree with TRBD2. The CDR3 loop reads CASSVRTSGGAVADTQYF. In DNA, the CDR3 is TGCGCCAGCAGCGTCCGGACTAGCGGGGGGGCCGTTGCAGATACGCAGTATTTT.